The 29 T cell receptor beta chains below come from one sample, sequenced in a study of blood T cell repertoires in COVID-19. Profiling relied on immunoSEQ multiplex PCR, and the TCRdb table lists in-frame clones only, not all of them. The sample has around 130,000 clones, 60% to 85% seen once; the top ten hold about a fifth. Sequenced: peripheral blood. All receptors derive from an elderly man with acute or convalescent COVID-19.

The CDR3 loop reads CASSLGTGPDQPQHF. CDR3 DNA: TGCGCCAGCAGCTTGGGGACAGGGCCAGATCAGCCCCAGCATTTT. The gene calls are TRBV5-1 and TRBJ1-5; TRBD1 matches at 8 bases. The CDR3 has 15 amino acids. The V gene end was trimmed by 0 bases and the J gene end by 5 bases; junction bases not matched to a gene: 4. Germline CDR1 SGHRS, CDR2 YFSETQ.

The CDR3 loop is CASSRDQGALTDTQYF. DNA for the CDR3: TGTGCCAGTAGTAGAGACCAGGGGGCCCTCACAGATACGCAGTATTTT. The rearrangement uses TRBV19 and TRBJ2-3, with TRBD1 matching 8 bases. CDR3 length: 16 amino acids. V gave up 4 bases and J gave up 2 bases; unmatched junction bases: 8. Germline loops: CDR1 LNHDA, CDR2 SQIVND (reference sequence). Full variable domain (remainder filled in from reference TRBV19 and TRBJ2-3): DGGITQSPKYLFRKEGQNVTLSCEQNLNHDAMYWYRQDPGQGLRLIYYSQIVNDFQKGDIAEGYSVSREKKESFPLTVTSAQKNPTAFYLCASSRDQGALTDTQYFGPGTRLTVL.

V usage is TRBV6-1 and J usage is TRBJ1-5, with D tentatively TRBD1 (6 bases). Germline assignment: CDR1 MNHNS and CDR2 SASEGT. Trimming pared 2 bases from V and 1 base from J, leaving 9 bases between. The CDR3 runs to 15 residues. CDR3 in DNA: TGTGCCAGCAGTGAACAAACAGGGAGCAATCAGCCCCAGCATTTT. Protein: CASSEQTGSNQPQHF.

This CDR3 is CASSLNRVHEQFF. The CDR3 DNA reads TGTGCCAGCAGCCTAAACAGGGTCCATGAGCAGTTCTTC. J is TRBJ2-1 and V is TRBV11-3; possible D gene TRBD1, 6 bases. Trimming removed 5 bases from V and 8 bases from J, with 13 bases in between. Germline V gene sequence: CDR1 SGHNT, CDR2 YENEEA. The CDR3 length is 13 residues.

The gene calls are TRBV27 and TRBJ2-3, with D possibly being TRBD2 (6 bases). Looked up from germline, CDR1 is MNHEY and CDR2 is SMNVEV (reference sequence). Trimming pared 6 bases from V and 0 bases from J, leaving 10 bases between. This CDR3 has 14 amino acids. This chain's CDR3 is CASSLLASTDTQYF. The CDR3 DNA reads as TGTGCCAGCAGCCTCCTAGCGAGCACAGATACGCAGTATTTT.

The chain recombines TRBV27 with TRBJ2-7; TRBD1 aligns across 9 bases. V shed 6 bases and J 2 bases; nucleotides not matched to a gene: 5. Germline CDR1 reads MNHEY; CDR2 reads SMNVEV (reference sequence). This CDR3 region has 14 residues. The CDR3 bases are TGTGCCAGCAGACTCGGACAGGGGACCTACGAGCAGTACTTC. It translates to CASRLGQGTYEQYF.

The V and J genes are TRBV4-1 and TRBJ2-1; D perhaps matches TRBD1 (5 bases). V dropped 4 bases and J dropped 9 bases, with 13 bases sitting between them. The CDR3 loop spans 13 amino acids. Germline loops: CDR1 MGHRA, CDR2 YSYEKL. The DNA of the CDR3 is TGCGCCAGCAGCCTTCAGGGTTCAGGTGAGCAGTTCTTC. It is translated as CASSLQGSGEQFF.

This clone was counted between two and nine times. In DNA, the CDR3 is TGTGCCAGCAGTGGGCATGTTGAGCAGTACTTC. As protein: CASSGHVEQYF. The chain joins TRBV25-1 to TRBJ2-7, with D unclear. Germline V CDR1 and CDR2: MGHDK, SYGVNS. Trimming took off 4 bases at V and 7 bases at J, with 8 bases between the two ends. The length of the CDR3 is 11 residues.

J is TRBJ2-3 and V is TRBV11-1; 8 positions agree with TRBD1. Germline CDR1 and CDR2: SGHAT and FQDESV (reference sequence). The CDR3 loop spans 16 amino acids. Unmatched junction bases numbered 7, after V lost 5 bases and J lost 0 bases. This chain's CDR3 is CASSPGQDASTDTQYF. CDR3 DNA sequence: TGTGCCAGCAGCCCGGGACAGGACGCTAGCACAGATACGCAGTATTTT.

The chain recombines TRBV19 with TRBJ1-1; D ambiguous. CDR3 length: 15 amino acids. The germline V gene has CDR1 LNHDA and CDR2 SQIVND (reference sequence). Trimming removed 7 bases from V and 8 bases from J, with 23 bases in between. The CDR3 protein is CASTPRGGGLIEAFF. The CDR3 DNA is TGTGCCAGTACCCCCCGAGGTGGAGGTCTAATCGAAGCTTTCTTT.

This chain connects TRBV10-3 to TRBJ1-1; D possibly corresponds to TRBD1 (6 bases). V shed 6 bases and J shed 4 bases, with 9 bases lying between them. The CDR3 extends over 12 amino acids. CDR1 is ENHRY and CDR2 is SYGVKD in the germline V gene. The CDR3 region is CAIRQGPTEAFF. In nucleotides, the CDR3 is TGTGCCATCAGACAGGGCCCCACTGAAGCTTTCTTT.

The chain is built from TRBV28 and TRBJ2-7, with TRBD1 as a possible D gene (6 bases). This CDR3 is 13 amino acids long. Trimming cost V 5 bases and J 2 bases, with 10 bases left between them. CDR1 and CDR2 (germline): MDHEN, SYDVKM. As DNA, the CDR3 is TGTGCCAGCAGTACGGACAGCCCCTACGAGCAGTACTTC. It codes for CASSTDSPYEQYF.

The rearrangement links TRBV5-5 to TRBJ2-7; TRBD1 is a possible D gene (5 bases). V lost 5 bases to trimming and J lost 1 base, with 13 bases between them. CDR1 and CDR2 (germline): SGHKS, YYEKEE (reference sequence). This CDR3 is 14 amino acids long. Here the CDR3 reads CASSSNRQSYEQYF. In DNA, the CDR3 is TGTGCCAGCAGTTCAAACCGACAGTCCTACGAGCAGTACTTC.

The chain carries TRBV10-3 and TRBJ2-5; the match to TRBD2 covers 12 bases. The CDR3 is 17 residues long. V gave up 4 bases and J gave up 4 bases; unmatched junction bases: 10. Germline lookup yields CDR1 ENHRY and CDR2 SYGVKD. CDR3 coding DNA: TGTGCCATCAGTGCGAGACTAGCGGGGGAGGTAGGAGAGACCCAGTACTTC. It is translated as CAISARLAGEVGETQYF.

J is TRBJ1-2 and V is TRBV6-5, with D perhaps matching TRBD1 (5 bases). Germline V gene sequence: CDR1 MNHEY, CDR2 SVGAGI. The CDR3 consists of 13 residues. Trimming removed 10 bases from V and 5 bases from J, with 17 bases in between. The CDR3 bases are TGTGCCACCCTCCAGGGTTCCGCTTATGGCTACACCTTC. It yields the protein CATLQGSAYGYTF.

The chain combines TRBV11-2 with TRBJ2-1; 9 bases align to TRBD2. The V segment lost 4 bases and the J segment 6 bases; nucleotides outside the gene matches: 16. The germline V gene encodes CDR1 SGHAT and CDR2 FQNNGV. CDR3 length: 18 amino acids. CDR3 bases: TGTGCCAGCAGCTCCCATCAAGGGGGGCTAGCGGGGATCAATGAGCAGTTCTTC. Translated: CASSSHQGGLAGINEQFF.

This clone was detected a few times. The chain has TRBV4-2 and TRBJ1-2, with 7 bases identical to TRBD1. V was pared by 0 bases and J by 4 bases, with 5 bases of the junction left unmatched. This CDR3 spans 15 amino acids. From germline, CDR1 is LGHNA and CDR2 YNFKEQ. The CDR3 is CASSQDRDRTYGYTF. The DNA of the CDR3 is TGTGCCAGCAGCCAAGATCGGGACAGAACCTATGGCTACACCTTC.

The chain has TRBV2 and TRBJ2-7; the match to TRBD1 covers 9 bases. Per the germline V gene, CDR1 is SNHLY and CDR2 is FYNNEI. CDR3 length: 14 residues. Germline trimming cut 7 bases from V and 3 bases from J; bases unmatched to any gene: 7. CDR3 protein: CASKVDRGLYEQYF. CDR3 nucleotides: TGTGCCAGCAAGGTGGACAGGGGTCTCTACGAGCAGTACTTC.

The chain is built from TRBV9 and TRBJ1-2; D uncertain. The CDR3 runs 15 residues. The germline gives CDR1 SGDLS, CDR2 YYNGEE. V was pared by 0 bases and J by 0 bases, with 9 bases between. The CDR3 sequence is CASSVESGPNYGYTF. For the CDR3, the DNA is TGTGCCAGCAGCGTAGAGTCAGGTCCTAACTATGGCTACACCTTC.

V gene TRBV18 combines with J gene TRBJ2-5; 8 bases are a match to TRBD2. The CDR3 loop spans 15 amino acids. The germline gives CDR1 KGHSH, CDR2 LQKENI. V gave up 1 base and J gave up 1 base; unmatched junction bases: 2. CDR3 bases: TGTGCCAGCTCACCACAAAGCGGGGGCCAAGAGACCCAGTACTTC. It encodes CASSPQSGGQETQYF.

V and J are TRBV7-9 and TRBJ2-6; unclear D gene. With 5 bases removed from V and 0 bases from J, the gap between germline ends came to 11 bases. Per the germline V gene, CDR1 is SEHNR and CDR2 is FQNEAQ (reference sequence). There are 16 residues in the CDR3. The CDR3 loop is CASSPTQTSGANVLTF. DNA for the CDR3: TGTGCCAGCAGCCCGACACAGACCTCTGGGGCCAACGTCCTGACTTTC.

This clone was counted a single time. The V and J genes are TRBV6-5 and TRBJ2-7; TRBD1 agrees at 7 bases. CDR3 size: 15 residues. Germline CDR1 and CDR2: MNHEY and SVGAGI. The ends lost 6 bases at V and 4 bases at J; junction bases unmatched: 12. The CDR3 region is CASRTTGTAGYEQYF. For the CDR3, the DNA is TGTGCCAGCAGGACGACAGGGACAGCCGGATACGAGCAGTACTTC.

This chain links TRBV9 with TRBJ2-2; 9 bases are shared with TRBD1. V dropped 4 bases and J dropped 0; count of bases not matched to a gene: 16. Germline V lookup: CDR1 SGDLS, CDR2 YYNGEE. The CDR3 runs to 20 residues. Here the CDR3 DNA reads TGTGCCAGCAGCCCCCGTTCTCTCCCGGGACAGGGCACGAACACCGGGGAGCTGTTTTTT. It is translated as CASSPRSLPGQGTNTGELFF.

This clone has only a few counts. The chain combines TRBV28 with TRBJ2-7, with D tentatively TRBD2 (5 bases). V gave up 2 bases and J gave up 3 bases, with 8 bases separating them. The germline V gene encodes CDR1 MDHEN and CDR2 SYDVKM. The CDR3 consists of 13 residues. The chain's CDR3 is CASSLGGGYEQYF. The CDR3, as DNA: TGTGCCAGCAGTTTAGGAGGAGGCTACGAGCAGTACTTC.

The rearrangement joins TRBV10-3 to TRBJ2-5, with a tentative D call TRBD2 (6 bases). Germline V gives CDR1 ENHRY, CDR2 SYGVKD. V lost 3 bases to trimming and J lost 5 bases, with 16 bases between them. This CDR3 has 15 residues. The CDR3 DNA reads as TGTGCCATCAGTGAAAGGGGACTCCCCGCCGAGACCCAGTACTTC. It encodes CAISERGLPAETQYF.

The chain recombines TRBV7-2 with TRBJ2-7; tentative D call: TRBD2 (6 bases). Trimming removed 4 bases at V and 3 bases at J, with 16 bases between. This CDR3 is built from 15 residues. Germline CDR1 is SGHTA and CDR2 is FQGNSA. CDR3 protein: CASSSGSLWGYEQYF. In DNA form, the CDR3 reads TGTGCCAGCAGCTCCGGGAGTTTATGGGGCTACGAGCAGTACTTC.

This chain connects TRBV5-6 to TRBJ1-5; 9 nucleotides line up with TRBD1. Germline CDR1 and CDR2: SGHDT and YYEEEE. Losses at the gene ends were 2 bases for V and 2 bases for J; bases not matched to a gene: 5. The CDR3 is 16 amino acids. The CDR3 DNA sequence: TGTGCCAGCAGCTTTTATACAGGGGGCGGCAATCAGCCCCAGCATTTT. As protein: CASSFYTGGGNQPQHF. Combining the CDR3 with reference TRBV5-6 and TRBJ1-5 gives the whole variable domain DAGVTQSPTHLIKTRGQQVTLRCSPKSGHDTVSWYQQALGQGPQFIFQYYEEEERQRGNFPDRFSGHQFPNYSSELNVNALLLGDSALYLCASSFYTGGGNQPQHFGDGTRLSIL.

V is TRBV30 and J is TRBJ2-2; 8 bases fit TRBD1. CDR1 is GTSNPN, CDR2 SVGIG, per germline (reference sequence). Trimming cost V 3 bases and J 0 bases; bases outside gene matches: 18. This CDR3 has 20 amino acids. CDR3 in amino acids: CAWSHRRDRLLFANTGELFF. DNA for the CDR3: TGTGCCTGGAGCCACAGGCGGGACAGGTTATTATTCGCGAACACCGGGGAGCTGTTTTTT.

The rearrangement uses TRBV2 and TRBJ2-3, with TRBD2 matching 11 bases. Germline loops: CDR1 SNHLY, CDR2 FYNNEI. This CDR3 contains 17 residues. The J segment lost 3 bases and the V segment lost 6 bases, leaving 11 bases of the junction unmatched. Here the CDR3 reads CASRDNLLAGATDTQYF. In DNA, the CDR3 is TGTGCCAGCAGAGACAACTTACTAGCGGGGGCTACAGATACGCAGTATTTT.